The clone carrying this T cell receptor (beta chain) was found once. This entry is derived from a study of sequential checkpoint blockade in melanoma. The protocol was immunoSEQ multiplex PCR, while the TCRdb copy is restricted to in-frame clones and leaves out a portion. The data show around 25,000 clones, with roughly four fifths seen just once and around a tenth held by the top ten. Described treatment: randomized to nivolumab then ipilimumab (arm A) or the reverse (arm B). DNA-damaging chemotherapy had not been given to any patient beforehand. Sorted cells were live CD3+CD8+, lacking CD19 and CD56, from PBMCs. The V gene's germline CDR1 is SGHRS and CDR2 YFSETQ. The V and J ends lost 1 base and 3 bases respectively, with 3 bases between them. The CDR3 has 12 residues.

This chain uses TRBV5-1 with TRBJ2-3; no clear D gene. This sequence was found in a human donor with melanoma. Specimen: CD8+ T cells sorted from blood (inferred from file names), collected from a patient given nivolumab and ipilimumab in sequence. The CDR3 reads CASSLTTDTQYF. DNA of the CDR3: TGCGCCAGCAGCTTGACTACAGATACGCAGTATTTT. Looking up the rest from reference TRBV5-1 and TRBJ2-3 gives the full variable domain: KAGVTQTPRYLIKTRGQQVTLSCSPISGHRSVSWYQQTPGQGLQFLFEYFSETQRNKGNFPGRFSGRQFSNSRSEMNVSTLELGDSALYLCASSLTTDTQYFGPGTRLTVL.